A selection of T cell receptor beta chains follows, all from one sample in a study of blood T cell repertoires in COVID-19. The protocol was immunoSEQ multiplex PCR, while the TCRdb copy is restricted to in-frame clones and leaves out a portion. The sample yields approximately 68,000 clones, 65% to 90% seen once. Sequenced input: peripheral blood. The receptors stem from a woman aged 55-70 years with acute or convalescent COVID-19. Both conserved end residues are part of each CDR3. D genes are given only for firm matches. Not all rows give a size; the values are once, few, many and, for expanded clones, a class.

size	J	V	D	length	DNA	CDR3
-	TRBJ1-2	TRBV11-1	-	15	TGTGCCAGCAGCTTAAGTCGGGAGATGAAAGATGGCTACACCTTC	CASSLSREMKDGYTF
-	TRBJ2-2	TRBV24-1	-	15	TGTGCCACCTCCAGCGCAGGGTCGAACACCGGGGAGCTGTTTTTT	CATSSAGSNTGELFF
-	TRBJ2-3	TRBV3-1/TRBV3-2	-	14	TGTGCCAGCAACCCCGGACTAAAGACAGATACGCAGTATTTT	CASNPGLKTDTQYF
few	TRBJ2-1	TRBV9	-	15	TGTGCCAGCAGCGTGTACGGGAGCTCCTACAATGAGCAGTTCTTC	CASSVYGSSYNEQFF
-	TRBJ2-3	TRBV9	TRBD1	16	TGTGCCAGCAGCGTAGTCTCGGGACAGGGGACAGATACGCAGTATTTT	CASSVVSGQGTDTQYF
-	TRBJ1-2	TRBV28	-	13	TGTGCCAGCAGTTTGGCAGGGTACTATGGCTACACCTTC	CASSLAGYYGYTF
-	TRBJ2-7	TRBV19	-	12	TGTGCCAGTAGTATAGAATCGGACGAGCAGTACTTC	CASSIESDEQYF
-	TRBJ2-7	TRBV30	TRBD1	11	TGTGCATTGGACAGGGGCTACGAGCAGTACTTC	CALDRGYEQYF
-	TRBJ2-1	TRBV7-2	TRBD2	16	TGTGCCAGCAGCCCGCGGGGACTAGCGGGGGCGGGTGAGCAGTTCTTC	CASSPRGLAGAGEQFF
medium-sized	TRBJ1-1	TRBV5-1	-	14	TGCGCCAGCACCCTAACCGGGATGAACACTGAAGCTTTCTTT	CASTLTGMNTEAFF
-	TRBJ2-2	TRBV4-1	TRBD2	17	TGCGCCAGCAGCAGCCTAGCGGGGGGGCCGAACACCGGGGAGCTGTTTTTT	CASSSLAGGPNTGELFF
once	TRBJ2-7	TRBV7-7	TRBD1	14	TGTGCCAGCAGCTCCGGACAGGGGGCTAGCGAGCAGTACTTC	CASSSGQGASEQYF
-	TRBJ1-2	TRBV7-3	TRBD1	14	TGTGCCAGCAGCTTAATCCCAGGGGGTAATGGCTACACCTTC	CASSLIPGGNGYTF
-	TRBJ1-4	TRBV30	-	15	TGTGCCTGGAGCCCGGCCGGCGTCCGAGGAGAAAAACTGTTTTTT	CAWSPAGVRGEKLFF
-	TRBJ2-3	TRBV19	TRBD2	15	TGTGCCAGTAGTTCGGAACTAGCGGGGTCAGATACGCAGTATTTT	CASSSELAGSDTQYF
-	TRBJ1-2	TRBV9	TRBD1	14	TGTGCCAGCAGCGTAACAGGGGGCGACTATGGCTACACCTTC	CASSVTGGDYGYTF
-	TRBJ1-1	TRBV5-1	-	13	TGCGCCAGCAGCCTGGACCAGGGCGGTGAAGCTTTCTTT	CASSLDQGGEAFF
-	TRBJ2-2	TRBV6-5	TRBD1	15	TGTGCCAGCAGTTCCGGGACAGGGGACACCGGGGAGCTGTTTTTT	CASSSGTGDTGELFF
-	TRBJ2-5	TRBV18	TRBD1	12	TGTGCCAGCACCGGACAGGGAGAGACCCAGTACTTC	CASTGQGETQYF
-	TRBJ1-6	TRBV6-5	TRBD1	15	TGTGCCAGCAGTTGGACAGGGGGCAACCTTTCACCCCTCCACTTT	CASSWTGGNLSPLHF